These 23 T cell receptor beta chains originate from one sample sequenced in a study of blood T cell repertoires in COVID-19. Assay used: immunoSEQ multiplex PCR; TCRdb lists only in-frame clones, some missing. In the table there are 100,000 to 150,000 clones, roughly 80% of which are singletons. The sequenced material came from peripheral blood. Source of these receptors: a man between 70 and 80 years old with acute or convalescent COVID-19.

The gene calls are TRBV24-1 and TRBJ1-2, with a possible D match to TRBD1 (6 bases). With 9 bases removed from V and 4 bases from J, the gap between germline ends came to 11 bases. The length of the CDR3 is 12 residues. Germline V gives CDR1 KGHDR, CDR2 SFDVKD. The CDR3 region has the DNA TGTGCCACCTTCCCCAGGGGCTATGGCTACACCTTC. Translation: CATFPRGYGYTF.

V and J are TRBV19 and TRBJ2-7; D possibly corresponds to TRBD1 (6 bases). CDR3 length: 13 amino acids. Trimming cost V 4 bases and J 2 bases, with 9 bases left between them. CDR1 LNHDA and CDR2 SQIVND come from the germline V gene (reference sequence). CDR3 loop: CASSTGQPYEQYF. In DNA, the CDR3 is TGTGCCAGTAGTACCGGACAGCCCTACGAGCAGTACTTC. Full variable domain (missing parts from reference TRBV19 and TRBJ2-7): DGGITQSPKYLFRKEGQNVTLSCEQNLNHDAMYWYRQDPGQGLRLIYYSQIVNDFQKGDIAEGYSVSREKKESFPLTVTSAQKNPTAFYLCASSTGQPYEQYFGPGTRLTVT.

The chain combines TRBV6-2 or TRBV6-3 with TRBJ2-7; TRBD1 matches at 8 bases. J gave up 0 bases and V 6 bases, and 13 bases lay outside the gene matches. Germline V lookup: CDR1 MNHEY, CDR2 SVGEGT. This CDR3 contains 17 residues. For the CDR3, the DNA is TGTGCCAGCAGCCCTAGGACAGGGAGAAAGACCTCCTACGAGCAGTACTTC. It yields the protein CASSPRTGRKTSYEQYF.

The chain links TRBV20-1 to TRBJ2-3; D perhaps matches TRBD2 (6 bases). The germline V gene has CDR1 DFQATT and CDR2 SNEGSKA (reference sequence). This CDR3 spans 12 amino acids. Trimming shortened V by 3 bases and J by 3 bases, and 7 bases separated the two germline ends. CDR3 nucleotide sequence: TGCAGTGCTAGTCGGGGGACAGATACGCAGTATTTT. Encoded protein: CSASRGTDTQYF.

The chain is built from TRBV5-4 and TRBJ2-1, with D possibly matching TRBD2 (5 bases). Germline V gene lookup returns CDR1 SGHNT and CDR2 YYREEE (reference sequence). V lost 2 bases and J lost 13, with 10 bases in between. The CDR3 runs 11 residues. The CDR3 DNA sequence: TGTGCCAGCAGCTTAAGGGAGAAACAGTTCTTC. Translating it yields CASSLREKQFF.

This clone occurred once. The chain carries TRBV24-1 and TRBJ2-1, with 11 bases aligning to TRBD1. J lost 7 bases, V lost 3 bases, and 4 bases had no gene match. CDR1 and CDR2 from the germline V gene are KGHDR and SFDVKD. This CDR3 spans 15 amino acids. The CDR3 coding sequence is TGTGCCACCAGTGATCCGGGACAGGGGGTGAATGAGCAGTTCTTC. Translated, it gives CATSDPGQGVNEQFF.

The chain links TRBV24-1 to TRBJ2-5; 9 bases agree with TRBD2. CDR3 length equals 15 residues. The trim removed 5 bases at V and 1 base at J, leaving 4 bases unmatched. CDR1 and CDR2 (germline): KGHDR, SFDVKD. CDR3 region: CATSGAGGIQETQYF. CDR3 nucleotide sequence: TGTGCCACCAGTGGAGCGGGAGGAATCCAAGAGACCCAGTACTTC.

CDR3 DNA: TGTGCCAGTAGCCCCGAACAAATTGGCTCTGGAAACACCATATATTTT. It yields the protein CASSPEQIGSGNTIYF. This chain links TRBV19 with TRBJ1-3; no reliable D call. The CDR3 totals 16 residues. The V end lost 6 bases, the J end lost 0 bases, and 15 bases lay between the germline ends. CDR1 and CDR2 from the germline V gene are LNHDA and SQIVND (reference sequence).

V gene TRBV6-5 combines with J gene TRBJ1-1; no definite D call. Germline values: CDR1 MNHEY, CDR2 SVGAGI. V gave up 7 bases and J gave up 1 base, with 10 bases separating them. The CDR3 sequence is 13 residues long. In nucleotides, the CDR3 is TGTGCCAGCACCCAGGTGGGGAACACTGAAGCTTTCTTT. It is translated as CASTQVGNTEAFF.

This clone was seen once. This sequence joins TRBV5-4 and TRBJ2-7; D possibly corresponds to TRBD2 (5 bases). This CDR3 contains 13 residues. From germline, CDR1 is SGHNT and CDR2 YYREEE (reference sequence). The germline V and J ends were trimmed by 4 bases and 3 bases, with 11 bases remaining between them. The CDR3 region has the DNA TGTGCCAGCAGCAGGGAGAGCAGCTACGAGCAGTACTTC. It codes for CASSRESSYEQYF.

The chain recombines TRBV27 with TRBJ2-2, with a weak D call TRBD1 (6 bases). V was trimmed by 7 bases and J by 6 bases, leaving 18 bases between them. CDR3 length: 15 residues. Germline CDR1 MNHEY, CDR2 SMNVEV (reference sequence). CDR3 region: CASTPRGGLSGELFF. In nucleotides, the CDR3 is TGTGCCAGCACGCCCAGGGGCGGCTTGTCCGGGGAGCTGTTTTTT.

V gene TRBV6-5 combines with J gene TRBJ2-3, with TRBD2 matching 7 bases. Germline V gives CDR1 MNHEY, CDR2 SVGAGI. The CDR3 length is 15 residues. The J segment lost 3 bases and the V segment lost 6 bases, leaving 9 bases of the junction unmatched. This CDR3 is CASRSRRGGTDTQYF. The CDR3 coding sequence is TGTGCCAGCAGATCTCGACGGGGAGGGACAGATACGCAGTATTTT.

The gene calls are TRBV12-3 or TRBV12-4 and TRBJ2-7; no reliable D call. V lost 2 bases and J 6 bases, leaving 11 bases between the germline ends. The CDR3 loop spans 13 amino acids. CDR3 residues: CASSLPTPSEQYF. The CDR3 region has the DNA TGTGCCAGCAGTTTACCAACACCCTCCGAGCAGTACTTC.

The J gene is TRBJ1-1, the V gene TRBV5-1; D is perhaps TRBD1 (5 bases). This CDR3 has 14 residues. The germline CDR1 and CDR2 sequences are SGHRS and YFSETQ. V was shortened by 5 bases and J by 5 bases, with 16 bases between the two germline ends. CDR3 loop: CASRGPLLSTEAFF. DNA of the CDR3: TGCGCCAGCAGGGGGCCATTGCTTTCGACTGAAGCTTTCTTT.

This clone occurred a few times. V and J are TRBV4-2 and TRBJ1-4, with 7 bases lining up with TRBD1. The V gene's germline CDR1 is LGHNA and CDR2 YNFKEQ. V shed 5 bases and J 5 bases; nucleotides not matched to a gene: 8. The CDR3 is 15 residues long. This chain's CDR3 is CASSKRWDSNEKLFF. In nucleotides, the CDR3 is TGTGCCAGCAGCAAGCGTTGGGACAGCAATGAAAAACTGTTTTTT.

The chain carries TRBV27 and TRBJ2-7, with D perhaps matching TRBD1 (7 bases). V shed 6 bases and J shed 2 bases, with 20 bases lying between them. This CDR3 contains 16 residues. CDR1 MNHEY and CDR2 SMNVEV come from the germline V gene (reference sequence). CDR3 in amino acids: CASSPGAGGGPYEQYF. In DNA form, the CDR3 reads TGTGCCAGCAGCCCCGGAGCAGGGGGAGGCCCCTACGAGCAGTACTTC.

The J gene is TRBJ1-2, the V gene TRBV19, with 9 bases matching TRBD1. The trim removed 4 bases at V and 4 bases at J, leaving 7 bases unmatched. The CDR3 is 15 residues long. In germline, CDR1 is LNHDA, CDR2 SQIVND (reference sequence). The CDR3 DNA reads TGTGCCAGTAGTACCAAACCGGGACAGGGCTATGGCTACACCTTC. It codes for CASSTKPGQGYGYTF.

This clone was counted between two and nine times. The chain has TRBV24-1 and TRBJ2-5; D is undetermined. Germline V gene lookup returns CDR1 KGHDR and CDR2 SFDVKD. The germline V and J ends were trimmed by 8 bases and 3 bases, with 21 bases remaining between them. The CDR3 covers 16 residues. The CDR3 spells CATTKLQPQVEETQYF. Here the CDR3 DNA reads TGTGCCACCACCAAACTCCAACCCCAGGTCGAAGAGACCCAGTACTTC.

The chain couples TRBV28 to TRBJ2-2, with 7 bases that match TRBD1. The CDR3 length is 18 residues. Germline CDR1 and CDR2: MDHEN and SYDVKM. V dropped 3 bases and J dropped 6; count of bases not matched to a gene: 16. The CDR3 bases are TGTGCCAGCAGTTTTAGTTTGTTTAGGGCCAGGGGGTCCGGGGAGCTGTTTTTT. It yields the protein CASSFSLFRARGSGELFF.

The chain has TRBV5-1 and TRBJ2-3; TRBD1 agrees at 9 bases. CDR1 is SGHRS and CDR2 is YFSETQ in the germline V gene. This CDR3 is 14 amino acids long. V lost 3 bases to trimming and J lost 5 bases; unmatched junction nucleotides: 4. CDR3 region: CASSSDRGGDTQYF. The CDR3 coding sequence is TGCGCCAGCAGCTCCGACAGGGGGGGAGATACGCAGTATTTT.

The rearrangement links TRBV5-6 to TRBJ2-7; tentative D call: TRBD1 (6 bases). The CDR3 runs 14 residues. Trimming took off 1 base at V and 5 bases at J, with 13 bases between the two ends. Germline V gives CDR1 SGHDT, CDR2 YYEEEE. The CDR3 DNA sequence: TGTGCCAGCAGCTTGATAACAGGGTGGAACGAGCAGTACTTC. Its translation is CASSLITGWNEQYF.

This clone was detected only a few times. The chain joins TRBV4-3 to TRBJ1-6, with D maybe TRBD1 (5 bases). Trimming stripped 0 bases from V and 8 bases from J, with 14 bases between. From germline, CDR1 is LGHNA and CDR2 YSLEER. The CDR3 is made up of 16 amino acids. DNA for the CDR3: TGCGCCAGCAGCCAAGAGGGCGGCAGGGTCGATTCACCCCTCCACTTT. It codes for CASSQEGGRVDSPLHF.

This chain joins TRBV10-3 and TRBJ2-3; 7 positions agree with TRBD2. The V gene's germline CDR1 is ENHRY and CDR2 SYGVKD. The trim removed 6 bases at V and 4 bases at J, leaving 7 bases unmatched. The CDR3 spans 14 residues. Here the CDR3 reads CAIRRAGRADTQYF. The CDR3, as DNA: TGTGCCATCAGAAGAGCGGGAAGGGCAGATACGCAGTATTTT.